This TCR beta chain was retrieved from a study of blood T cell repertoires in COVID-19. At the level of the study: The analysed material was cDNA or gDNA that came from T cells, B-cell-depleted T cells, or PBMCs.

Using immunoSEQ multiplex PCR, the repertoire was profiled, and TCRdb retains in-frame clones only, with some absent. The sample shows around 180,000 clones, about 80% of them seen only once. This CDR3 is built from 15 residues. Germline CDR1 is LNHDA and CDR2 is SQIVND (reference sequence). V lost 6 bases and J lost 1, with 15 bases in between. What was sequenced was PBMCs or T cells enriched from blood (not recorded which). The rearrangement links TRBV19 to TRBJ1-1, with D tentatively TRBD1 (6 bases). The source of this sequence is a man over 45 who had recovered from COVID-19. The DNA for the CDR3 is TGTGCCAGTAGCTCGCTCTCGGGACAGAACACTGAAGCTTTCTTT. Encoded protein: CASSSLSGQNTEAFF. The full variable domain, with the rest looked up from reference TRBV19 and TRBJ1-1, is DGGITQSPKYLFRKEGQNVTLSCEQNLNHDAMYWYRQDPGQGLRLIYYSQIVNDFQKGDIAEGYSVSREKKESFPLTVTSAQKNPTAFYLCASSSLSGQNTEAFFGQGTRLTVV.